These 9 T cell receptor beta chains originate from one sample sequenced in a study of identical twins. TCRdb re-called the 5' RACE reads through MiXCR, storing one row per CDR3 protein. Of 600,000 to 850,000 distinct CDR3 sequences listed, around a sixth were seen once; the top ten hold about an eighth. The sample was also linked to a second study, of T cells expressing NK-cell markers.

Input material: PBMCs. These TCRs come from a woman between 18 and 29 years old in good health.

This sequence joins TRBV15 and TRBJ1-1; possible D gene TRBD1, 5 bases. V gave up 9 bases and J gave up 4 bases, with 15 bases separating them. The CDR3 runs to 13 residues. Germline lookup yields CDR1 LNHNV and CDR2 YYDKDF (reference sequence). CDR3 nucleotide sequence: TGTGCCACGAGCCTGGGGCAGGGCACTGAAGCTTTCTTT. Translation: CATSLGQGTEAFF.

There are a few counts of this clonotype. V gene TRBV12-3 or TRBV12-4 combines with J gene TRBJ2-1; 12 bases match TRBD2. This CDR3 comprises 13 residues. The J segment lost 9 bases and the V segment lost 5 bases, leaving 2 bases of the junction unmatched. The CDR3 is CASSPTSGSEQFF. The DNA of the CDR3 is TGTGCCAGCAGTCCGACTAGCGGGAGTGAGCAGTTCTTC.

In its sample, this clonotype was seen many times. The chain has TRBV4-2 and TRBJ1-1; D is undetermined. This CDR3 has 15 amino acids. CDR1 and CDR2 (germline): LGHNA, YNFKEQ. V lost 7 bases and J 1 base, leaving 16 bases between the germline ends. The CDR3 DNA is TGTGCCAGCAACTCCCAGGCGACCTCGAACACTGAAGCTTTCTTT. It codes for CASNSQATSNTEAFF.

This clonotype was counted only a few times. The genes are TRBV5-1 and TRBJ2-5, with D possibly called TRBD1 or TRBD2 (7 bases each). The CDR3 covers 15 residues. V lost 6 bases to trimming and J lost 3 bases, with 18 bases between them. CDR1 is SGHRS, CDR2 YFSETQ, per germline. The CDR3 reads CASTTRGGAEETQYF. The CDR3, as DNA: TGCGCCAGCACAACCAGGGGGGGGGCCGAAGAGACCCAGTACTTC.

CDR3 bases: TGTGCCTGGGGGCGAGCGGGAGCATACAATGAGCAGTTCTTC. It translates to CAWGRAGAYNEQFF. This sequence joins TRBV30 and TRBJ2-1; 8 positions match TRBD2. V shed 5 bases and J 4 bases; nucleotides not matched to a gene: 7. CDR1 and CDR2 from the germline V gene are GTSNPN and SVGIG (reference sequence). The CDR3 is 14 amino acids.

This clonotype occurred a few times. The genes are TRBV4-3 and TRBJ2-1, with a weak D call TRBD2 (5 bases). Trimming took 0 bases from V and 8 from J, leaving 11 bases between them. The germline gives CDR1 LGHNA, CDR2 YSLEER. This CDR3 has 14 amino acids. The CDR3 DNA sequence: TGCGCCAGCAGCCAAGAAAGCGTCGGGGATGAGCAGTTCTTC. Translated, it gives CASSQESVGDEQFF.

The V and J genes are TRBV20-1 and TRBJ1-4; D ambiguous. Trimming removed 3 bases from V and 6 bases from J, with 5 bases in between. Germline loops: CDR1 DFQATT, CDR2 SNEGSKA (reference sequence). CDR3 length: 11 residues. Written as DNA, the CDR3 is TGCAGTGCTAGGCGAGATGAAAAACTGTTTTTT. Its translation: CSARRDEKLFF.

The V call is TRBV20-1, the J call TRBJ2-5; 11 bases line up with TRBD1. The CDR3 length is 13 residues. CDR1 is DFQATT, CDR2 SNEGSKA, per germline (reference sequence). V was pared by 6 bases and J by 4 bases, with 4 bases of the junction left unmatched. CDR3 bases: TGCAGTGCCGCGGACAGGGGGCTAGAGACCCAGTACTTC. This translates into CSAADRGLETQYF.

This clonotype appeared a few times. A read error may account for a junction end that differs from germline. This chain joins TRBV5-4 and TRBJ1-2; 8 nucleotides align to TRBD1. This CDR3 has 14 residues. Germline CDR1 reads SGHNT; CDR2 reads YYREEE (reference sequence). The CDR3 loop is CASSLATGEYGRSF. Written as DNA, the CDR3 is TGTGCCAGCAGCTTGGCGACAGGGGAGTATGGCAGGTCCTTC.